This T cell receptor (beta chain) was found in a study of response to subunit inactivated influenza vaccine. Study-wide points: The authors suggested that few new T cells are recruited per seasonal influenza vaccination.

CDR3 size: 15 residues. Germline V lookup: CDR1 DFQATT, CDR2 SNEGSKA (reference sequence). V lost 3 bases to trimming and J lost 3 bases; unmatched junction nucleotides: 5. At least ten counts were recorded for this clonotype. Its antigen is still unknown. TCRdb reanalysed the RT-PCR reads using MiXCR and keeps one entry per CDR3 protein. Of 500,000 to 600,000 distinct CDR3 sequences listed, around 13% are singletons. The source material was PBMCs from blood, sampled 12 days after vaccination. The sequence was collected from a man aged 50 to 59 who received an inactivated influenza vaccine. The chain carries TRBV20-1 and TRBJ2-3; 11 positions agree with TRBD2. CDR3 sequence (DNA): TGCAGTGCTAGGGATAGCGGGAGGGGTACAGATACGCAGTATTTT. It encodes CSARDSGRGTDTQYF.